The rows below give T cell receptor beta chains drawn from one sample of a study of shared clonotypes between healthy human individuals. TCRdb's copy holds only in-frame clones and misses some; the assay was immunoSEQ multiplex PCR. This sample has about 670,000 clones, with 72% found just once. Specimen: memory CD4+ T cells sorted from blood. All receptors derive from a woman aged 25 to 39 in good health. CDR3s include the opening cysteine and the closing phenylalanine or tryptophan. Each record gives: V gene, J gene, D gene, clone size, CDR3 protein, CDR3 DNA. A D gene is named only where the DNA matches it firmly. Clone size appears in some rows only: once, few, many, or a class for an expanded clone.

TRBV25-1,TRBJ2-7,TRBD1,-,CASSEPGQYYEQYF,TGTGCCAGCAGTGAACCGGGACAGTACTACGAGCAGTACTTC
TRBV11-2,TRBJ2-6,-,-,CASSLVPSGANVLTF,TGTGCCAGCAGCTTGGTGCCCTCTGGGGCCAACGTCCTGACTTTC
TRBV28,TRBJ2-3,TRBD1,-,CASSLGTGGTDTQYF,TGTGCCAGCAGTTTGGGTACAGGGGGCACAGATACGCAGTATTTT
TRBV6-6,TRBJ1-1,-,-,CASSRDGVGPFF,TGTGCCAGCAGTCGCGATGGTGTCGGACCTTTCTTT
TRBV11-1,TRBJ1-2,-,-,CASSPQDLPFGYTF,TGTGCCAGCAGCCCCCAGGACCTACCGTTCGGCTACACCTTC
TRBV7-2,TRBJ2-7,-,-,CASSLQTGSYEQYF,TGTGCCAGCAGCTTACAAACAGGGTCCTACGAGCAGTACTTC
TRBV18,TRBJ1-5,TRBD1,-,CASSPGQGRGQPQHF,TGTGCCAGCTCACCGGGACAGGGGCGCGGGCAGCCCCAGCATTTT
TRBV27,TRBJ2-5,TRBD2,-,CASQLAGSQETQYF,TGTGCCAGCCAATTAGCGGGATCCCAAGAGACCCAGTACTTC
TRBV28,TRBJ2-7,-,-,CASRQASSAYEQYF,TGTGCCAGCAGGCAAGCTAGCTCGGCCTACGAGCAGTACTTC
TRBV7-7,TRBJ2-5,-,few,CASSLWGGETQYF,TGTGCCAGCAGCTTATGGGGCGGGGAGACCCAGTACTTC
TRBV6-4,TRBJ2-5,TRBD1,-,CASSQQGGQETQYF,TGTGCCAGCAGCCAACAGGGGGGTCAAGAGACCCAGTACTTC
TRBV28,TRBJ2-3,TRBD2,-,CASSLSLAVADTQYF,TGTGCCAGCAGTTTAAGTCTAGCGGTGGCAGATACGCAGTATTTT
TRBV7-9,TRBJ1-1,-,-,CASSFLQVNTEAFF,TGTGCCAGCAGCTTCTTACAAGTGAACACTGAAGCTTTCTTT
TRBV19,TRBJ2-1,-,few,CASSMQLGEQFF,TGTGCCAGTAGTATGCAGCTCGGTGAGCAGTTCTTC
TRBV5-1,TRBJ2-7,TRBD2,-,CASSSPGTSRDEQYF,TGCGCCAGCAGCTCCCCCGGGACTAGCCGGGACGAGCAGTACTTC
TRBV5-4,TRBJ2-5,TRBD1,-,CASSLGQGIQETQYF,TGTGCCAGCAGCTTAGGACAGGGGATCCAAGAGACCCAGTACTTC
TRBV29-1,TRBJ1-4,-,-,CSVGHDEKLFF,TGCAGCGTGGGTCACGATGAAAAACTGTTTTTT